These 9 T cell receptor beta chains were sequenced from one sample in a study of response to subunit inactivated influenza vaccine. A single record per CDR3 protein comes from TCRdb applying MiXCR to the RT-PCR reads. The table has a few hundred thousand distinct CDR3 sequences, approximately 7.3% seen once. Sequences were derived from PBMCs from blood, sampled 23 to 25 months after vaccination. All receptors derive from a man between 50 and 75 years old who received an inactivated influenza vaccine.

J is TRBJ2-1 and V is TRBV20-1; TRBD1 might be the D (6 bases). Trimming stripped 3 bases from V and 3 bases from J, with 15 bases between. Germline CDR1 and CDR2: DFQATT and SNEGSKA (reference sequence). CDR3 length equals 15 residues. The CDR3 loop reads CSARLLQGFYNEQFF. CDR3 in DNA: TGCAGTGCTAGGCTATTACAGGGTTTCTACAATGAGCAGTTCTTC.

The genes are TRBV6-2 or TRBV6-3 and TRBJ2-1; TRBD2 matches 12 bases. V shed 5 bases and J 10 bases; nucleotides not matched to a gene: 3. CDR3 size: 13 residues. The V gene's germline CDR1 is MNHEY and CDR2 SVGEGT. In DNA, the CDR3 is TGTGCCAGCAGTACTGGACTAGCGGGAGAGCAGTTCTTC. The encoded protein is CASSTGLAGEQFF.

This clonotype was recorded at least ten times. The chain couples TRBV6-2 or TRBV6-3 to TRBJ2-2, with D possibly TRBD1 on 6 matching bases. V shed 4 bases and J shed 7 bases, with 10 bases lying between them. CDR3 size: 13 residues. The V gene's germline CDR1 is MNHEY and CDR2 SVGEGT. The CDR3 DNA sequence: TGTGCCAGCAGTTCTAACAGGGTCGGGGAGCTGTTTTTT. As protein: CASSSNRVGELFF.

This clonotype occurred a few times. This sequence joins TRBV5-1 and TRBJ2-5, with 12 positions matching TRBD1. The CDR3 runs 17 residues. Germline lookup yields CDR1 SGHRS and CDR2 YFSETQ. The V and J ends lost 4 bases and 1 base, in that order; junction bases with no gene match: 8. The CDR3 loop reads CASSPAGTGGLQETQYF. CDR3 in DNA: TGCGCCAGCAGCCCCGCCGGGACAGGGGGCCTCCAAGAGACCCAGTACTTC.

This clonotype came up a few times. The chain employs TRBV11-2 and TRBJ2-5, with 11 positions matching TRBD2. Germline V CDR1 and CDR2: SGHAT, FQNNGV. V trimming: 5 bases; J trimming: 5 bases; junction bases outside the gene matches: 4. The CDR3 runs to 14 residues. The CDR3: CASSVLAGVETQYF. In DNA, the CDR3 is TGTGCCAGCAGCGTACTAGCGGGAGTGGAGACCCAGTACTTC.

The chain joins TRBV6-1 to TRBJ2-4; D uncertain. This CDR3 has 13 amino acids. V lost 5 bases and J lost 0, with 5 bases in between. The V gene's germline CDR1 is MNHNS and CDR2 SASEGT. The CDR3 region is CASSSEAKNIQYF. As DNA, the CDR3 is TGTGCCAGCAGTAGCGAAGCCAAAAACATTCAGTACTTC.

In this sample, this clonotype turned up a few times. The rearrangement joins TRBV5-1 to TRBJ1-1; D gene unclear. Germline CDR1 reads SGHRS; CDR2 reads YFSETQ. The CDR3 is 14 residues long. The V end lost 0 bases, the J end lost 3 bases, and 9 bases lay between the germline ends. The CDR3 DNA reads TGCGCCAGCAGCTTGGAATACATACACACTGAAGCTTTCTTT. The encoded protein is CASSLEYIHTEAFF.

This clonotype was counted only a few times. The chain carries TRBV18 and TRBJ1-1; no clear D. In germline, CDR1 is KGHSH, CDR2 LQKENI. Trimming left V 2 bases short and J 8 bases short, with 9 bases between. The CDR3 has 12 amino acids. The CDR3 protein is CASSPNLGEAFF. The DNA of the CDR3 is TGTGCCAGCTCACCAAATTTAGGGGAAGCTTTCTTT.

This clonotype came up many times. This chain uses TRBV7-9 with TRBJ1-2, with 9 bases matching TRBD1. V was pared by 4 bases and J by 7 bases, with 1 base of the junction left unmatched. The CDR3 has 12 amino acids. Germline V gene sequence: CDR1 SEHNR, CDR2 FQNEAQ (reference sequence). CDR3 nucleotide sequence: TGTGCCAGCAGCTGGGACAGGGCTGGCTACACCTTC. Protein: CASSWDRAGYTF.